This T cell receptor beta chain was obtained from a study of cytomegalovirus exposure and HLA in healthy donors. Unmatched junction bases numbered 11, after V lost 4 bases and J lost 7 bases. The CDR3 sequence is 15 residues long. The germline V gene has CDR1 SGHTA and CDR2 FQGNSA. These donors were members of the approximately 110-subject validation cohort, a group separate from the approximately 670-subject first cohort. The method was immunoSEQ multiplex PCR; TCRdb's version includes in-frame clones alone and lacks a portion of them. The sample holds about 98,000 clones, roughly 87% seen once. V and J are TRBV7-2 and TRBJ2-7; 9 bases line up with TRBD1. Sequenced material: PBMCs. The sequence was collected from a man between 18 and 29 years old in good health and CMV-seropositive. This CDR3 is CASSSTGTGPMEQYF. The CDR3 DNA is TGTGCCAGCAGCTCGACCGGGACAGGGCCTATGGAGCAGTACTTC.